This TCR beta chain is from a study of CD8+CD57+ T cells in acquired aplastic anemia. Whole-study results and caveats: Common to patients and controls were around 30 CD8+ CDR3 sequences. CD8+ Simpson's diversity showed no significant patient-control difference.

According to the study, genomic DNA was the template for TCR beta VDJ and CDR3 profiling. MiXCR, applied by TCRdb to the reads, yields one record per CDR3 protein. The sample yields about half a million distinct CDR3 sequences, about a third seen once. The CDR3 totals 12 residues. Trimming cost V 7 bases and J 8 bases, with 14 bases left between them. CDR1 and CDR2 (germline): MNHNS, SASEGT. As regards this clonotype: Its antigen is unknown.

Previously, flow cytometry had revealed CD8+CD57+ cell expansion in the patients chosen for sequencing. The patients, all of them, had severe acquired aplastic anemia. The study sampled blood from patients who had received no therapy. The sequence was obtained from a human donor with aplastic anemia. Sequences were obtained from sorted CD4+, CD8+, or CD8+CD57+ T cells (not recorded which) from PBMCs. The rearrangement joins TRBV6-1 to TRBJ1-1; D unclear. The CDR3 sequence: CASTPSFGEAFF. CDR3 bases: TGTGCCAGCACCCCCTCTTTTGGGGAAGCTTTCTTT.